This passage covers 11 T cell receptor beta chains from one sample sequenced in a study of monozygotic twins with cystic fibrosis. TCRdb keeps only in-frame clones here, not all; method: immunoSEQ multiplex PCR. The sample yields about 39,000 clones, about 93% seen once. Sample: blood. Receptor source: a boy between 2 and 10 years old with cystic fibrosis.

The rearrangement uses TRBV25-1 and TRBJ2-7; weak D call: TRBD1 (5 bases). CDR3 length equals 12 residues. Germline loops: CDR1 MGHDK, CDR2 SYGVNS. V gave up 6 bases and J gave up 3 bases, with 9 bases separating them. Written as DNA, the CDR3 is TGTGCCAGCAGCCCAGACAGCTACGAGCAGTACTTC. This codes for CASSPDSYEQYF.

This sequence joins TRBV7-2 and TRBJ2-2; no clear D gene. Trimming took off 5 bases at V and 4 bases at J, with 2 bases between the two ends. The CDR3 extends over 11 amino acids. Germline V lookup: CDR1 SGHTA, CDR2 FQGNSA. The chain's CDR3 is CASSLTGELFF. CDR3 bases: TGTGCCAGCAGCCTCACCGGGGAGCTGTTTTTT.

V is TRBV11-3 and J is TRBJ1-1; D gene ambiguous. Looked up from germline, CDR1 is SGHNT and CDR2 is YENEEA. The CDR3 runs 12 residues. Trimming shortened V by 3 bases and J by 1 base, and 3 bases separated the two germline ends. The CDR3 sequence is CASSFGNTEAFF. The CDR3 region has the DNA TGTGCCAGCAGCTTTGGGAACACTGAAGCTTTCTTT.

V is TRBV5-1 and J is TRBJ2-7; TRBD2 aligns across 10 bases. This CDR3 has 15 residues. V trimming: 1 base; J trimming: 5 bases; junction bases outside the gene matches: 6. Germline CDR1 is SGHRS and CDR2 is YFSETQ. The CDR3 protein is CASSLSGGARNEQYF. In DNA form, the CDR3 reads TGCGCCAGCAGCTTGAGCGGGGGGGCCCGTAACGAGCAGTACTTC.

This clone was recorded a few times. The chain couples TRBV2 to TRBJ2-5; the D is unclear. Trimming took off 4 bases at V and 7 bases at J, with 4 bases between the two ends. This CDR3 has 10 residues. CDR1 and CDR2 from the germline V gene are SNHLY and FYNNEI. In nucleotides, the CDR3 is TGTGCCAGCAGTGGCGGGACCCAGTACTTC. Translated, it gives CASSGGTQYF. The full variable domain, completed using reference TRBV2 and TRBJ2-5, is EPEVTQTPSHQVTQMGQEVILRCVPISNHLYFYWYRQILGQKVEFLVSFYNNEISEKSEIFDDQFSVERPDGSNFTLKIRSTKLEDSAMYFCASSGGTQYFGPGTRLLVL.

The rearrangement links TRBV5-6 to TRBJ1-2; D is ambiguous. The CDR3 sequence is 13 residues long. V dropped 2 bases and J dropped 3 bases, with 8 bases sitting between them. The V gene's germline CDR1 is SGHDT and CDR2 YYEEEE. DNA for the CDR3: TGTGCCAGCAGCTTCCACAACGACTATGGCTACACCTTC. Amino acids: CASSFHNDYGYTF.

CDR3 sequence reads: CASSKEVGRRGITEAFF. CDR3 sequence (DNA): TGTGCCAGCAGCAAAGAAGTCGGTCGCAGGGGGATTACTGAAGCTTTCTTT. The chain combines TRBV21-1 with TRBJ1-1; whether TRBD1, the table's D call, matches the DNA was not checked. TRBV21-1 is termed a pseudogene. The CDR3 has 17 residues.

CDR3 protein: CASSEWDGQGATEAFF. The CDR3 bases are TGTGCCAGCAGTGAATGGGACGGACAAGGCGCCACTGAAGCTTTCTTT. The J gene is TRBJ1-1, the V gene TRBV6-1; D is perhaps TRBD1 (5 bases). Germline-derived CDR1 and CDR2 are MNHNS and SASEGT. CDR3 size: 16 residues. V was pared by 2 bases and J by 4 bases, with 17 bases between.

The CDR3 sequence: CASSLTGTNTEAFF. CDR3 DNA sequence: TGCGCCAGCAGCTTGACAGGGACGAACACTGAAGCTTTCTTT. The chain recombines TRBV5-1 with TRBJ1-1; a weak D match, TRBD1 (6 bases). CDR1 is SGHRS and CDR2 is YFSETQ in the germline V gene. The CDR3 totals 14 residues. V was trimmed by 1 base and J by 1 base, leaving 8 bases between them.

CDR3 amino acids: CASSVEGGAYEQYF. In DNA form, the CDR3 reads TGTGCCAGCAGCGTAGAAGGAGGGGCCTACGAGCAGTACTTC. V usage is TRBV9 and J usage is TRBJ2-7, with D maybe TRBD2 (6 bases). The CDR3 loop spans 14 amino acids. V was pared by 0 bases and J by 2 bases, with 9 bases between. Germline-derived CDR1 and CDR2 are SGDLS and YYNGEE.

The J gene is TRBJ2-7, the V gene TRBV7-2, with D unclear. Trimming pared 5 bases from V and 3 bases from J, leaving 5 bases between. The CDR3 has 11 amino acids. The germline CDR1 and CDR2 sequences are SGHTA and FQGNSA. The CDR3, as DNA: TGTGCCAGCAGCCCAGGCTACGAGCAGTACTTC. Translation gives CASSPGYEQYF.